This T cell receptor (beta chain) emerged from a study of blood T cell repertoires in COVID-19. About the research overall: PBMCs, B-cell-depleted T cells, or T cells were the source of the cDNA or gDNA that made up the material.

The germline V gene encodes CDR1 SGHRS and CDR2 YFSETQ. The CDR3 runs to 15 residues. Trimming shortened V by 0 bases and J by 3 bases, and 13 bases separated the two germline ends. For recovered donors of Cohort 3, there were two negative PCRs, clearance, or symptom resolution. Sequencing used immunoSEQ multiplex PCR; TCRdb keeps in-frame clones, though not all of them. The data contain under 200,000 clones, 80% of them singletons. Input material: PBMCs or T cells enriched from blood (not recorded which). The clonotype was recovered from a woman in her sixties or seventies who had recovered from COVID-19. The chain links TRBV5-1 to TRBJ2-7, with D perhaps TRBD1 (5 bases). The CDR3 DNA is TGCGCCAGCAGCTTGGGGGTGGCCCAGGGCTACGAGCAGTACTTC. Translating it yields CASSLGVAQGYEQYF.